The entry below gives a single T cell receptor (beta chain) sequence along with its context. The antigen is not known. Profiled with immunoSEQ multiplex PCR; TCRdb holds only in-frame clones, not every one. The sample holds some 180,000 clones, roughly nine tenths seen once. This record comes from a study of T cell responses to AZD1222 COVID-19 vaccine. Broader study findings: Sampling captured repertoires only after the peak T cell response. Just a handful of people given AZD1222 tested seropositive at baseline. Close to half of all spike-specific TCRs reportedly target regions of the variants that are unmutated. Vaccine-related CD4 TCRs covered spike, predominating at 160-218 and 743-854.

Germline-derived CDR1 and CDR2 are SGDLS and YYNGEE. The ends lost 0 bases at V and 5 bases at J; junction bases unmatched: 4. CDR3 length: 15 amino acids. This receptor was obtained from an adult who received the AZD1222 COVID-19 vaccine. The material was peripheral blood, obtained 28 days after the second AZD1222 dose. The rearrangement uses TRBV9 and TRBJ1-3, with 8 bases matching TRBD1. CDR3 nucleotide sequence: TGTGCCAGCAGCGTAGATGGACAGGGAAGAAACACCATATATTTT. Protein sequence: CASSVDGQGRNTIYF.